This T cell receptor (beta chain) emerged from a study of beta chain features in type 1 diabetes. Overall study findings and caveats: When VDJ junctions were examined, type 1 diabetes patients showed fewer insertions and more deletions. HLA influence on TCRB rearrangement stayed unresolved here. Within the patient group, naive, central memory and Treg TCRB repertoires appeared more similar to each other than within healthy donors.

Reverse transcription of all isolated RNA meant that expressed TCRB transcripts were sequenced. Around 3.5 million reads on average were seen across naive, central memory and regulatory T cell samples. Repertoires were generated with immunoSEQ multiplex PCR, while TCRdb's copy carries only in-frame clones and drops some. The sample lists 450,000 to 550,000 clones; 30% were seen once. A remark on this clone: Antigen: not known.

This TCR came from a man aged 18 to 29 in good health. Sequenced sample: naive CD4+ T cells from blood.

CDR3 in amino acids: CASSQDPTPLETQYF. The CDR3 DNA reads as TGTGCCAGCAGCCAAGATCCGACTCCCCTAGAGACCCAGTACTTC. This chain links TRBV14 with TRBJ2-5, with unresolved D. Germline-derived CDR1 and CDR2 are SGHDN and FVKESK. V was trimmed by 0 bases and J by 4 bases, leaving 12 bases between them. The CDR3 consists of 15 residues.